This passage covers 14 T cell receptor beta chains from one sample sequenced in a study of blood T cell repertoires in COVID-19. The assay was immunoSEQ multiplex PCR, and TCRdb's table has in-frame clones only and misses some. The sample carries about 130,000 clones, around three quarters recorded once. Input material: peripheral blood. The source is a human donor in a cohort sampled during active COVID-19.

This clone was seen once. The V gene is TRBV9, the J gene TRBJ1-1, with D possibly TRBD1 on 5 matching bases. Looked up from germline, CDR1 is SGDLS and CDR2 is YYNGEE. The V end lost 2 bases, the J end lost 1 base, and 12 bases lay between the germline ends. This CDR3 has 15 amino acids. DNA of the CDR3: TGTGCCAGCAGCGTGCAGGGAGGGGAGAACACTGAAGCTTTCTTT. Translated: CASSVQGGENTEAFF. Filled out from reference TRBV9 and TRBJ1-1, the complete variable domain reads DSGVTQTPKHLITATGQRVTLRCSPRSGDLSVYWYQQSLDQGLQFLIQYYNGEERAKGNILERFSAQQFPDLHSELNLSSLELGDSALYFCASSVQGGENTEAFFGQGTRLTVV.

The chain is built from TRBV28 and TRBJ1-5; D unresolved. CDR1 MDHEN and CDR2 SYDVKM come from the germline V gene. V gave up 8 bases and J gave up 1 base, with 9 bases separating them. The CDR3 consists of 13 residues. CDR3 DNA sequence: TGTGCCAGCGGGGAGGCGAGCAATCAGCCCCAGCATTTT. As protein: CASGEASNQPQHF. The whole variable domain, filled in from reference TRBV28 and TRBJ1-5, reads DVKVTQSSRYLVKRTGEKVFLECVQDMDHENMFWYRQDPGLGLRLIYFSYDVKMKEKGDIPEGYSVSREKKERFSLILESASTNQTSMYLCASGEASNQPQHFGDGTRLSIL.

This clone has a handful of counts. V is TRBV19 and J is TRBJ2-7, with 7 positions matching TRBD1. The CDR3 runs 13 residues. Germline CDR1 and CDR2: LNHDA and SQIVND (reference sequence). Losses at the gene ends were 1 base for V and 3 bases for J; bases not matched to a gene: 0. The CDR3 bases are TGTGCCAGTAGTATAGGGACAGGCTACGAGCAGTACTTC. This sequence encodes CASSIGTGYEQYF.

V and J are TRBV5-5 and TRBJ1-5, with 8 bases aligning to TRBD1. After removal of 4 bases from V and 5 bases from J, the junction contained 5 bases not matched to a gene. The V gene's germline CDR1 is SGHKS and CDR2 YYEKEE (reference sequence). The CDR3 contains 14 residues. CDR3 sequence (DNA): TGTGCCAGCAGCATTTACAGGGGGGATCAGCCCCAGCATTTT. It codes for CASSIYRGDQPQHF.

This clone occurred once. The chain is built from TRBV11-2 and TRBJ2-3; 15 bases line up with TRBD2. The CDR3 sequence is 18 residues long. Germline V CDR1 and CDR2: SGHAT, FQNNGV. With 5 bases clipped from V and 9 bases from J, the junction kept 15 bases outside the gene matches. CDR3 nucleotides: TGTGCCAGCAGCCCTCGCTCGGGACTAGCGGGGGGAGGTGGAACGCAGTATTTT. Translated: CASSPRSGLAGGGGTQYF.

Only a few counts were recorded for this clone. This chain connects TRBV6-5 to TRBJ1-1; no firm D call. Germline CDR1 MNHEY, CDR2 SVGAGI. Trimming shortened V by 8 bases and J by 3 bases, and 10 bases separated the two germline ends. The CDR3 runs 12 residues. The CDR3 region has the DNA TGTGCCAGCCGCAGGTGGGACACTGAAGCTTTCTTT. Its translation is CASRRWDTEAFF.

The V and J genes are TRBV5-1 and TRBJ1-1; a possible D gene is TRBD1 (5 bases). This CDR3 is 15 amino acids long. From germline, CDR1 is SGHRS and CDR2 YFSETQ. Trimming pared 4 bases from V and 3 bases from J, leaving 16 bases between. CDR3 protein: CASSPEGAPDTEAFF. The CDR3 DNA sequence: TGCGCCAGCAGCCCGGAAGGGGCCCCGGACACTGAAGCTTTCTTT.

The DNA of the CDR3 is TGTGCCAGCAGCTTCTCCATTCGGGCGGACCAGACAGACAACTATGGCTACACCTTC. Residues: CASSFSIRADQTDNYGYTF. V is TRBV5-5 and J is TRBJ1-2, with D maybe TRBD1 (5 bases). The CDR3 has 19 residues. V was clipped by 2 bases and J by 2 bases, with 25 bases between them. The germline CDR1 and CDR2 sequences are SGHKS and YYEKEE (reference sequence).

The genes are TRBV5-4 and TRBJ2-7, with a weak D call TRBD1 (6 bases). Trimming cost V 4 bases and J 1 base, with 12 bases left between them. Germline loops: CDR1 SGHNT, CDR2 YYREEE (reference sequence). This CDR3 is built from 14 residues. The CDR3, as DNA: TGTGCCAGCAGCGGGGCCGGGACATCCTACGAGCAGTACTTC. It specifies CASSGAGTSYEQYF.

The chain is built from TRBV7-2 and TRBJ2-3; TRBD1 matches at 10 bases. Germline V gene sequence: CDR1 SGHTA, CDR2 FQGNSA. CDR3 length: 15 residues. V lost 5 bases to trimming and J lost 4 bases; unmatched junction nucleotides: 6. The CDR3 DNA follows: TGTGCCAGCAGCCTAGACAGGGGGCTATCAGATACGCAGTATTTT. Its protein is CASSLDRGLSDTQYF.

The J gene is TRBJ1-5, the V gene TRBV19, with 8 bases aligning to TRBD1. CDR1 is LNHDA, CDR2 SQIVND, per germline (reference sequence). Trimming took 6 bases from V and 4 from J; bases not matched to a gene: 8. The CDR3 has 15 residues. CDR3 in DNA: TGTGCCAGTAGATCCCAGGGGGCGCGGAATCAGCCCCAGCATTTT. Translation: CASRSQGARNQPQHF.

The chain has TRBV14 and TRBJ1-6; D is unclear. CDR1 is SGHDN and CDR2 is FVKESK in the germline V gene. Trimming took off 0 bases at V and 0 bases at J, with 9 bases between the two ends. This CDR3 has 17 residues. CDR3 in amino acids: CASSQEGRISYNSPLHF. The CDR3 DNA reads TGTGCCAGCAGCCAAGAGGGGAGGATCTCCTATAATTCACCCCTCCACTTT.

The table lists this clone with a count of one. The chain employs TRBV5-6 and TRBJ1-2; 9 nucleotides align to TRBD1. Germline V gene lookup returns CDR1 SGHDT and CDR2 YYEEEE. The CDR3 is 14 residues long. Losses at the gene ends were 4 bases for V and 5 bases for J; bases not matched to a gene: 6. The CDR3 spells CASSGTGNGYGYTF. The CDR3 nucleotides are TGTGCCAGCAGCGGGACAGGGAACGGGTATGGCTACACCTTC.

This chain links TRBV5-1 with TRBJ1-1, with a weak D call TRBD1 (6 bases). This CDR3 contains 15 residues. Trimming stripped 3 bases from V and 4 bases from J, with 16 bases between. The germline V gene has CDR1 SGHRS and CDR2 YFSETQ. The CDR3 spells CASSWTDRLGTEAFF. CDR3 bases: TGCGCCAGCAGCTGGACTGACAGGCTGGGCACTGAAGCTTTCTTT.